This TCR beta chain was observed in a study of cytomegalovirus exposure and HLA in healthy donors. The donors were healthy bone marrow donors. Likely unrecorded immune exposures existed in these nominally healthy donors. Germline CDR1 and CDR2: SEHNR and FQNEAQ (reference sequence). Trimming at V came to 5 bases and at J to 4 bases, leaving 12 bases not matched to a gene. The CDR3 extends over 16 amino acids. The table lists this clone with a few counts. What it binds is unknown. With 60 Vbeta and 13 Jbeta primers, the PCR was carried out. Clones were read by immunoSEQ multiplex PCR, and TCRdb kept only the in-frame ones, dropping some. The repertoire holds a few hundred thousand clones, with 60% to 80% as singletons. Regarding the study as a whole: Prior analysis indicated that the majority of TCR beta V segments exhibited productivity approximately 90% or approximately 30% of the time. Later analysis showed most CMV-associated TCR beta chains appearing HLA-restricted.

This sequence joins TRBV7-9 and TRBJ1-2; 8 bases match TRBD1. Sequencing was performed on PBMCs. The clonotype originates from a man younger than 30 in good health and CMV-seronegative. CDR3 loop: CASSNLLTGDLYGYTF. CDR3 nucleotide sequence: TGTGCCAGCAGCAATTTATTGACAGGGGACCTCTATGGCTACACCTTC.